A single sample gave rise to the 27 T cell receptor beta chains below, sequenced in a study of lymphopenia after photon versus proton radiotherapy. Assay: immunoSEQ multiplex PCR; the TCRdb copy retains only in-frame clones and omits some. The data hold about 50,000 clones, with around 88% observed a single time. The sample in question was peripheral blood, obtained from a patient treated with photon-based radiotherapy. These receptors came from a man aged 45 to 65 with gastric cancer.

This clone was seen only a few times. This chain connects TRBV25-1 to TRBJ2-1, with no clear D. Germline CDR1 MGHDK, CDR2 SYGVNS. The length of the CDR3 is 16 residues. V lost 4 bases to trimming and J lost 2 bases, with 15 bases between them. CDR3 in amino acids: CASSAQPDSPYNEQFF. The DNA for the CDR3 is TGTGCCAGCAGTGCACAACCAGACTCCCCCTACAATGAGCAGTTCTTC.

The chain joins TRBV6-5 to TRBJ2-7; 14 bases map to TRBD2. Per germline, CDR1 MNHEY and CDR2 SVGAGI. The CDR3 is 14 residues long. V dropped 10 bases and J dropped 4; count of bases not matched to a gene: 6. CDR3 sequence (DNA): TGTGCCACCAAGGGACTAGCGGGGGAATACGAGCAGTACTTC. Protein: CATKGLAGEYEQYF.

This clone was counted only a few times. The V and J genes are TRBV2 and TRBJ1-2; a weak D match, TRBD1 (5 bases). In germline, CDR1 is SNHLY, CDR2 FYNNEI. The CDR3 is 13 residues long. Deletions cut 1 base from V and 7 bases from J, with 10 bases between. The CDR3 here is CASSEGQGFGYTF. DNA for the CDR3: TGTGCCAGCAGTGAAGGCCAGGGTTTTGGCTACACCTTC.

The CDR3: CAIGVTLAGAEQFF. The DNA for the CDR3 is TGTGCCATAGGGGTAACGCTAGCGGGAGCTGAGCAGTTCTTC. V gene TRBV11-2 combines with J gene TRBJ2-1; TRBD2 aligns across 10 bases. CDR1 SGHAT and CDR2 FQNNGV come from the germline V gene. The CDR3 totals 14 residues. The ends lost 10 bases at V and 9 bases at J; junction bases unmatched: 12. The full variable domain, in which reference TRBV11-2 and TRBJ2-1 provide the parts outside the CDR3, is EAGVAQSPRYKIIEKRQSVAFWCNPISGHATLYWYQQILGQGPKLLIQFQNNGVVDDSQLPKDRFSAERLKGVDSTLKIQPAKLEDSAVYLCAIGVTLAGAEQFFGPGTRLTVL.

This clone was seen more than once but under ten times. One junction end does not reproduce the germline sequence, and a read error may be involved. V usage is TRBV15 and J usage is TRBJ1-2; TRBD1 is a possible D gene (5 bases). From germline, CDR1 is LNHNV and CDR2 YYDKDF (reference sequence). The length of the CDR3 is 12 residues. The CDR3 DNA sequence: TGTGCCACCAGCAGAGATGCAGGGTCGCTATGTTTC. This codes for CATSRDAGSLCF.

V is TRBV19 and J is TRBJ1-4; 7 nucleotides match TRBD1. CDR1 and CDR2 from the germline V gene are LNHDA and SQIVND (reference sequence). V lost 8 bases, J lost 4 bases, and 7 bases stayed unmatched. This CDR3 is built from 14 residues. CDR3: CASSTGTDNEKLFF. In DNA, the CDR3 is TGTGCCAGTTCCACCGGGACAGATAATGAAAAACTGTTTTTT.

CDR3 in DNA: TGTGCCTGGAGTGTGGCCTACGAGCAGTACTTC. Its protein product is CAWSVAYEQYF. This sequence joins TRBV30 and TRBJ2-7; D gene unclear. The length of the CDR3 is 11 residues. V was clipped by 0 bases and J by 2 bases, with 2 bases between them. Germline V gene sequence: CDR1 GTSNPN, CDR2 SVGIG (reference sequence).

The J gene is TRBJ2-1, the V gene TRBV7-2, with D hard to call. This CDR3 is 19 amino acids long. Germline V lookup: CDR1 SGHTA, CDR2 FQGNSA. Deletions cut 1 base from V and 0 bases from J, with 19 bases between. As DNA, the CDR3 is TGTGCCAGCAGCTTAGAGGCCCCCTCTTGGTTAAGCTCCTACAATGAGCAGTTCTTC. Translating it yields CASSLEAPSWLSSYNEQFF. The full variable domain, completed using reference TRBV7-2 and TRBJ2-1, is GAGVSQSPSNKVTEKGKDVELRCDPISGHTALYWYRQSLGQGLEFLIYFQGNSAPDKSGLPSDRFSAERTGGSVSTLTIQRTQQEDSAVYLCASSLEAPSWLSSYNEQFFGPGTRLTVL.

This chain links TRBV18 with TRBJ2-5, with D possibly matching TRBD1 (6 bases). The CDR3 length is 14 residues. V was cut by 4 bases and J by 4 bases, with 13 bases left in between. Germline CDR1 reads KGHSH; CDR2 reads LQKENI. CDR3 nucleotide sequence: TGTGCCAGCTCACTCCTCATGGGGGCAGAGACCCAGTACTTC. It specifies CASSLLMGAETQYF.

The chain recombines TRBV19 with TRBJ2-3, with D possibly called TRBD1 or TRBD2 (5 bases each). Trimming shortened V by 3 bases and J by 0 bases, and 10 bases separated the two germline ends. This CDR3 has 15 residues. The germline V gene has CDR1 LNHDA and CDR2 SQIVND (reference sequence). CDR3 residues: CASSMGRTSTDTQYF. DNA for the CDR3: TGTGCCAGTAGTATGGGACGGACTAGCACAGATACGCAGTATTTT.

This chain links TRBV19 with TRBJ2-3; unclear D gene. This CDR3 comprises 16 residues. Germline V lookup: CDR1 LNHDA, CDR2 SQIVND (reference sequence). Trimming took 3 bases from V and 1 from J, leaving 14 bases between them. The CDR3 spells CASSILWGSGTDTQYF. Written as DNA, the CDR3 is TGTGCCAGTAGTATCCTTTGGGGATCGGGCACAGATACGCAGTATTTT.

The chain joins TRBV9 to TRBJ1-2; the D is unclear. Germline V CDR1 and CDR2: SGDLS, YYNGEE. The V end was cut by 0 bases, the J end by 8 bases, with 11 bases between. The CDR3 consists of 13 residues. The CDR3: CASSVGLDDGYTF. CDR3 DNA: TGTGCCAGCAGCGTAGGGCTTGATGACGGCTACACCTTC.

This rearrangement joins TRBV11-2 to TRBJ2-3; D gene ambiguous. Trimming took off 1 base at V and 4 bases at J, with 9 bases between the two ends. Germline lookup yields CDR1 SGHAT and CDR2 FQNNGV. The CDR3 runs 14 residues. The CDR3 DNA sequence: TGTGCCAGCAGCTTAGGACTGTCGTCAGATACGCAGTATTTT. Translating it yields CASSLGLSSDTQYF.

CDR3 residues: CASSDAGFVYEQYF. CDR3 nucleotides: TGCGCCAGCAGTGATGCTGGGTTTGTTTACGAGCAGTACTTC. The chain carries TRBV10-2 and TRBJ2-7; D gene uncertain. The CDR3 spans 14 residues. Germline V lookup: CDR1 WSHSY, CDR2 SAAADI. V was cut by 3 bases and J by 4 bases, with 13 bases left in between.

The chain employs TRBV14 and TRBJ2-7, with 14 positions matching TRBD2. V dropped 4 bases and J dropped 12; count of bases not matched to a gene: 5. Germline-derived CDR1 and CDR2 are SGHDN and FVKESK. The CDR3 has 13 amino acids. For the CDR3, the DNA is TGTGCCAGCAGCCCAGGGACTAGCGGGAGTCCGTACTTC. It codes for CASSPGTSGSPYF. Combining the CDR3 with reference TRBV14 and TRBJ2-7 gives the whole variable domain EAGVTQFPSHSVIEKGQTVTLRCDPISGHDNLYWYRRVMGKEIKFLLHFVKESKQDESGMPNNRFLAERTGGTYSTLKVQPAELEDSGVYFCASSPGTSGSPYFGPGTRLTVT.

V and J are TRBV6-4 and TRBJ2-1; 11 nucleotides align to TRBD1. Germline values: CDR1 MRHNA, CDR2 SNTAGT. The CDR3 consists of 15 residues. The V and J ends lost 3 bases and 8 bases, in that order; junction bases with no gene match: 6. CDR3 amino acids: CASSERDRGSDEQFF. DNA for the CDR3: TGTGCCAGCAGTGAACGGGACAGGGGGTCGGATGAGCAGTTCTTC.

The V gene is TRBV18, the J gene TRBJ2-7, with TRBD2 matching 9 bases. This CDR3 has 16 amino acids. In germline, CDR1 is KGHSH, CDR2 LQKENI. Trimming at V came to 2 bases and at J to 9 bases, leaving 14 bases not matched to a gene. CDR3 DNA: TGTGCCAGCTCACCAGACAAACTAGCGGGCGGGCCGGGGCAGTACTTC. It yields the protein CASSPDKLAGGPGQYF.

This rearrangement joins TRBV27 to TRBJ1-1, with no clear D. CDR3 length: 15 residues. V dropped 2 bases and J dropped 0 bases, with 10 bases sitting between them. CDR1 is MNHEY and CDR2 is SMNVEV in the germline V gene (reference sequence). CDR3 protein: CASSLRPGMNTEAFF. As DNA, the CDR3 is TGTGCCAGCAGTTTAAGGCCAGGAATGAACACTGAAGCTTTCTTT.

The genes are TRBV28 and TRBJ2-7; 8 bases are a match to TRBD2. This CDR3 is 14 amino acids long. Germline CDR1 and CDR2: MDHEN and SYDVKM. Trimming cost V 5 bases and J 5 bases; bases outside gene matches: 8. CDR3 nucleotides: TGTGCCAGCAGTCCCAGGACTAGCTTCCACGAGCAGTACTTC. Translation gives CASSPRTSFHEQYF.

This clone was seen more than once but under ten times. The chain combines TRBV29-1 with TRBJ2-7, with 13 positions matching TRBD2. There are 18 residues in the CDR3. CDR1 SQVTM and CDR2 ANQGSEA come from the germline V gene. Trimming cost V 6 bases and J 2 bases; bases outside gene matches: 16. The CDR3 sequence is CSVIIPGLAGPNTYEQYF. As DNA, the CDR3 is TGCAGCGTGATAATACCGGGACTAGCGGGACCGAACACCTACGAGCAGTACTTC.

V usage is TRBV7-9 and J usage is TRBJ2-5; D uncertain. CDR1 and CDR2 (germline): SEHNR, FQNEAQ (reference sequence). Deletions cut 2 bases from V and 1 base from J, with 8 bases between. The CDR3 sequence is 14 residues long. The CDR3: CASSLTKGQETQYF. The DNA for the CDR3 is TGTGCCAGCAGCTTAACTAAGGGCCAAGAGACCCAGTACTTC. Variable domain in full (rest from reference TRBV7-9 and TRBJ2-5): DTGVSQNPRHKITKRGQNVTFRCDPISEHNRLYWYRQTLGQGPEFLTYFQNEAQLEKSRLLSDRFSAERPKGSFSTLEIQRTEQGDSAMYLCASSLTKGQETQYFGPGTRLLVL.

The chain couples TRBV2 to TRBJ2-7; TRBD1 matches at 9 bases. V lost 6 bases, J lost 6 bases, and 12 bases stayed unmatched. The CDR3 has 15 amino acids. Germline lookup yields CDR1 SNHLY and CDR2 FYNNEI. The CDR3 sequence: CASRSTGTGSLEQYF. As DNA, the CDR3 is TGTGCCAGCAGGTCCACCGGGACAGGGTCTCTCGAGCAGTACTTC.

V gene TRBV2 combines with J gene TRBJ2-3; 7 bases are a match to TRBD1. The germline gives CDR1 SNHLY, CDR2 FYNNEI. This CDR3 comprises 15 residues. V was clipped by 9 bases and J by 2 bases; unmatched bases: 11. In DNA, the CDR3 is TGTGCCAGTTTTAGGGGGCATTCACTCACAGATACGCAGTATTTT. It specifies CASFRGHSLTDTQYF.

CDR3 region: CASSLPGGHGYTF. The CDR3 nucleotides are TGTGCCAGCAGCTTACCAGGGGGCCATGGCTACACCTTC. This chain uses TRBV7-9 with TRBJ1-2; 8 bases map to TRBD1. The germline gives CDR1 SEHNR, CDR2 FQNEAQ (reference sequence). The CDR3 sequence is 13 residues long. The J segment lost 6 bases and the V segment lost 2 bases, leaving 2 bases of the junction unmatched.

The chain's CDR3 is CASSEPLGDTGELFF. The CDR3 DNA is TGTGCCAGCAGTGAACCCCTAGGAGACACCGGGGAGCTGTTTTTT. The rearrangement links TRBV6-1 to TRBJ2-2; D is ambiguous. V lost 2 bases and J 3 bases, leaving 10 bases between the germline ends. The CDR3 runs 15 residues. CDR1 and CDR2 from the germline V gene are MNHNS and SASEGT.

In its sample, this clone was seen once. The chain couples TRBV7-2 to TRBJ2-3; possibly TRBD2 for D (6 bases). The CDR3 length is 15 residues. V lost 1 base and J lost 3, with 11 bases in between. Germline V gene sequence: CDR1 SGHTA, CDR2 FQGNSA. The CDR3 region is CASSLGAGPTDTQYF. CDR3 in DNA: TGTGCCAGCAGCTTAGGGGCGGGGCCAACAGATACGCAGTATTTT.

The chain recombines TRBV28 with TRBJ2-7; the D gene is possibly TRBD2 (5 bases). V was pared by 8 bases and J by 5 bases, with 19 bases between. CDR1 is MDHEN and CDR2 is SYDVKM in the germline V gene. This CDR3 contains 14 residues. The CDR3 region is CASSPSGKVHEQYF. CDR3 coding DNA: TGTGCCAGCTCCCCCTCGGGGAAGGTCCACGAGCAGTACTTC.